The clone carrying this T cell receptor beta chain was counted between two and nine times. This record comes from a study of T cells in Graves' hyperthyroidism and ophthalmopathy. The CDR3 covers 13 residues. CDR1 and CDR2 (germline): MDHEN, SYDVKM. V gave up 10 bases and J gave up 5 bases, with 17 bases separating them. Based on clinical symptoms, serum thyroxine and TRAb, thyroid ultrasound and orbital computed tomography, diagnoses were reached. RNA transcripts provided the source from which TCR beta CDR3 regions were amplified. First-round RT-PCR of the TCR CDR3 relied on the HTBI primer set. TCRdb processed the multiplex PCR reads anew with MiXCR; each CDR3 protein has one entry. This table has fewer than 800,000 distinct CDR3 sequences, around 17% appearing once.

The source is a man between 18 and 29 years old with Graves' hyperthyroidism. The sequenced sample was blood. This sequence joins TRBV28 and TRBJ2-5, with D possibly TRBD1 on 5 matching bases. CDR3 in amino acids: CATLGHQPETQYF. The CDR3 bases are TGTGCCACCCTTGGACACCAGCCGGAGACCCAGTACTTC.